This T cell receptor (beta chain) was captured in a study of blood T cell repertoires in COVID-19. Sequenced by immunoSEQ multiplex PCR; TCRdb stores in-frame clones only, minus some. The sample records around 200,000 clones, about 88% being singletons. The germline gives CDR1 MGHDK, CDR2 SYGVNS. The CDR3 sequence is 16 residues long. J gave up 6 bases and V 8 bases, and 18 bases lay outside the gene matches. The source is a young man with active or convalescent COVID-19. This chain connects TRBV25-1 to TRBJ1-2, with 7 nucleotides matching TRBD1. The sample taken for sequencing was peripheral blood. CDR3 sequence reads: CASQPTGWFLGDGYTF. CDR3 nucleotide sequence: TGTGCCAGCCAACCGACAGGGTGGTTTTTGGGGGATGGCTACACCTTC.